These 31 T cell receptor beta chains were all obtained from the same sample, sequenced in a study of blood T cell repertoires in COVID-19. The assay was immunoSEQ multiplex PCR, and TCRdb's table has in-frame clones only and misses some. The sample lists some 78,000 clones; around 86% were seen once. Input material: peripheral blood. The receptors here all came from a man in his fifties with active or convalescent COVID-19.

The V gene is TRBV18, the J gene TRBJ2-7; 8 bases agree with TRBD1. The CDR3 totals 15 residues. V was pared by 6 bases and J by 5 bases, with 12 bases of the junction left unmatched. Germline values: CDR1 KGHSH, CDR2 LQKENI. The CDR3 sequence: CASSPRRQGAHEQYF. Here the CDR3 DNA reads TGTGCCAGCTCTCCCCGGCGGCAGGGGGCCCACGAGCAGTACTTC.

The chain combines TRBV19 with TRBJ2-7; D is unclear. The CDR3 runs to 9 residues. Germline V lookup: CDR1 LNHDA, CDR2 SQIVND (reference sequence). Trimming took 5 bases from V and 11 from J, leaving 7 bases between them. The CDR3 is CASSLREYV. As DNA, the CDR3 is TGTGCCAGTAGTTTACGGGAGTACGTC.

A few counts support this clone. The CDR3 coding sequence is TGTGCCAGTAGTACCCCTTTACAGGGTAACTATGGCTACACCTTC. Translation: CASSTPLQGNYGYTF. The chain links TRBV19 to TRBJ1-2; perhaps TRBD1 as D (6 bases). V was clipped by 4 bases and J by 1 base, with 13 bases between them. From germline, CDR1 is LNHDA and CDR2 SQIVND (reference sequence). The CDR3 is 15 residues long.

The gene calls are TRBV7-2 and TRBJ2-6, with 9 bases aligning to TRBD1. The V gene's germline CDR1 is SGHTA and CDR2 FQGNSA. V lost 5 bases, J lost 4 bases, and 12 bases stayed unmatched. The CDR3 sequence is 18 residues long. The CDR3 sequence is CASSDQQGALVGANVLTF. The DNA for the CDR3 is TGTGCCAGCAGCGACCAACAGGGGGCGCTGGTGGGGGCCAACGTCCTGACTTTC.

The CDR3 bases are TGCGCCAGCAGCACTACAGGGGGTCTGAACACCGGGGAGCTGTTTTTT. Translated, it gives CASSTTGGLNTGELFF. The chain links TRBV4-1 to TRBJ2-2; 8 bases are a match to TRBD1. Germline V gene data show CDR1 as MGHRA and CDR2 as YSYEKL. The CDR3 runs to 16 residues. V gave up 5 bases and J gave up 1 base; unmatched junction bases: 6.

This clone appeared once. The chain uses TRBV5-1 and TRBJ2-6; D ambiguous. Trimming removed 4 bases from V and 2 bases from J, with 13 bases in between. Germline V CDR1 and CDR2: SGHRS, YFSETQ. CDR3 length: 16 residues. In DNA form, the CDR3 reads TGCGCCAGCAGCCTAACTTTGTCCCCTGGGGCCAACGTCCTGACTTTC. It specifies CASSLTLSPGANVLTF.

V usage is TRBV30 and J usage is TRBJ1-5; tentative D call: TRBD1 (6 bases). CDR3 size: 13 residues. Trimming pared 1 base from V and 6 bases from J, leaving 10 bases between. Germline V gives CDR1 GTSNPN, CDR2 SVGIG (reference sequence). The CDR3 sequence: CAWSGAGAQPQHF. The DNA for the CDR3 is TGTGCCTGGAGTGGGGCGGGGGCTCAGCCCCAGCATTTT.

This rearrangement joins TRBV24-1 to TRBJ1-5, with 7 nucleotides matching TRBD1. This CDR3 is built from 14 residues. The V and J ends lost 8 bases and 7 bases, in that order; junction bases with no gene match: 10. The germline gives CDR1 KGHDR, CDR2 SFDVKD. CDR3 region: CATNDGTEGQPQHF. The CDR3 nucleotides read TGTGCCACCAACGACGGGACAGAAGGACAGCCCCAGCATTTT.

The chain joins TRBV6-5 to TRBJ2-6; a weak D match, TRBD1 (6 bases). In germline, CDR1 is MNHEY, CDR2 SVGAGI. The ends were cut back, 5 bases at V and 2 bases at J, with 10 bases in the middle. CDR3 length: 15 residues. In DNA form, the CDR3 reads TGTGCCAGCAGTCAACCAGGGGCTGGGGCCAACGTCCTGACTTTC. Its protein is CASSQPGAGANVLTF.

CDR3 residues: CASSPSFGALGTGELFF. In DNA form, the CDR3 reads TGCGCCAGCAGCCCCAGTTTTGGGGCCCTGGGGACCGGGGAGCTGTTTTTT. The V and J genes are TRBV5-1 and TRBJ2-2; perhaps TRBD1 as D (5 bases). Between the trimmed V and J ends, which lost 4 bases and 5 bases, there was a span of 21 bases. The CDR3 length is 17 residues. Germline CDR1 and CDR2: SGHRS and YFSETQ.

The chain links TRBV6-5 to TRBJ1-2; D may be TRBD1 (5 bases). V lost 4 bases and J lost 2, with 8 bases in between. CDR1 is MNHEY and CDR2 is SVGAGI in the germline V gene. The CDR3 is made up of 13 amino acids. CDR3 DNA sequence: TGTGCCAGCAGTTCGGGGGGGAACTATGGCTACACCTTC. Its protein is CASSSGGNYGYTF.

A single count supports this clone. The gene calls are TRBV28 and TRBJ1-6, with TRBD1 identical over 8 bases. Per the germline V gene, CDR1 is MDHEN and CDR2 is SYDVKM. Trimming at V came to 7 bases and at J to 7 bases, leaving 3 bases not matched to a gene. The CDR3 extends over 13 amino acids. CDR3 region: CASKRDRNSPLHF. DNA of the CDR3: TGTGCCAGCAAAAGGGACAGGAATTCACCCCTCCACTTT.

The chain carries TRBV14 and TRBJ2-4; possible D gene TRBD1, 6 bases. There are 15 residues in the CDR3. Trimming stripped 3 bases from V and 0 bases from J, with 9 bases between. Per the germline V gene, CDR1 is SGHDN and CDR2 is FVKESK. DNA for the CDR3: TGTGCCAGCAGCCAGGGGGCCCTAGCCAAAAACATTCAGTACTTC. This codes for CASSQGALAKNIQYF.

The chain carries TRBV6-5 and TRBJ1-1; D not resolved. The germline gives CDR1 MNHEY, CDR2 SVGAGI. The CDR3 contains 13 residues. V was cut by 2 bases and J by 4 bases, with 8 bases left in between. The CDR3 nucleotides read TGTGCCAGCAGTTACATGGAGTCCACTGAAGCTTTCTTT. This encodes CASSYMESTEAFF.

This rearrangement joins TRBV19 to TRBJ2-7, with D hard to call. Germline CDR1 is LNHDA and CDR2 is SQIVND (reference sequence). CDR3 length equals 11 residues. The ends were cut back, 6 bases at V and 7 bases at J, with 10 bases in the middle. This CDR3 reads CASSTHSEQYF. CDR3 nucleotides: TGTGCCAGTAGCACACACAGTGAGCAGTACTTC.

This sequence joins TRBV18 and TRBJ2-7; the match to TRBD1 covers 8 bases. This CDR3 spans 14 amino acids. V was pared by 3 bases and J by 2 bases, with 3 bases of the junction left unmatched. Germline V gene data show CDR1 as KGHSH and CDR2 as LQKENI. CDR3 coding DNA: TGTGCCAGCTCACCGACGGACAGGGCCTACGAGCAGTACTTC. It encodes CASSPTDRAYEQYF.

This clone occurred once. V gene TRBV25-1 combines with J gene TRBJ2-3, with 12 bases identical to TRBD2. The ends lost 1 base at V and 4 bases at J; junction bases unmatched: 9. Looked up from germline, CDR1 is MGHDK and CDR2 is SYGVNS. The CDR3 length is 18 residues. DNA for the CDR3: TGTGCCAGCAGTGAATCCAGAACCCTAGCGGGGGGGGCAGATACGCAGTATTTT. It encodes CASSESRTLAGGADTQYF.

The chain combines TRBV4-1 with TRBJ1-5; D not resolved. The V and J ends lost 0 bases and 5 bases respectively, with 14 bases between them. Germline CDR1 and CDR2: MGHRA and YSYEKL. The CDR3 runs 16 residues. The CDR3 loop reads CASSQDNSRTYQPQHF. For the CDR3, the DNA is TGCGCCAGCAGCCAAGATAACAGCCGAACTTATCAGCCCCAGCATTTT.

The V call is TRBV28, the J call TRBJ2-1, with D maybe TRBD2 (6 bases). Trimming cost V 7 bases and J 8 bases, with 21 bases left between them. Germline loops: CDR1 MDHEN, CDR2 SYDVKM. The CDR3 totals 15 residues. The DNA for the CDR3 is TGTGCCAGCACCCTCCGGGGCGGGGCCCGGGATGAGCAGTTCTTC. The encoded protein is CASTLRGGARDEQFF.

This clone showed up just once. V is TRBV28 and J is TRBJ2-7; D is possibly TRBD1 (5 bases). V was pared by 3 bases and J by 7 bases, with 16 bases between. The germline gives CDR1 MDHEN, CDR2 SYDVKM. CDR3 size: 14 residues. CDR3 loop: CASSLTAPMGEQYV. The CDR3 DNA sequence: TGTGCCAGCAGTTTGACAGCCCCCATGGGGGAGCAGTACGTC.

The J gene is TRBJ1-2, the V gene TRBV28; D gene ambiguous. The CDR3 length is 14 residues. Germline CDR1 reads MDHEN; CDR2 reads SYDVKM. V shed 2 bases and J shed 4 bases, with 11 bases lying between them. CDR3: CASSLIREVYGYTF. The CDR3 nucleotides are TGTGCCAGCAGTTTAATTCGAGAAGTCTATGGCTACACCTTC.

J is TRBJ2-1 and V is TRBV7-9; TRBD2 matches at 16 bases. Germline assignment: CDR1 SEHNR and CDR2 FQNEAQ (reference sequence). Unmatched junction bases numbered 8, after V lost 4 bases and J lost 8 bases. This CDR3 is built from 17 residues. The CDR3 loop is CASSSAGGTSGGDEQFF. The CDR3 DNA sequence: TGTGCCAGCAGCTCTGCCGGTGGGACTAGCGGGGGGGATGAGCAGTTCTTC.

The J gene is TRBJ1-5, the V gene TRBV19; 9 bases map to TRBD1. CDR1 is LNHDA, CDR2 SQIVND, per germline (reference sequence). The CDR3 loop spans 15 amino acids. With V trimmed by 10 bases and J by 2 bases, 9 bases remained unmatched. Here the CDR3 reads CATTPQGAGNQPQHF. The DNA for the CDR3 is TGTGCCACCACACCACAGGGGGCGGGCAATCAGCCCCAGCATTTT.

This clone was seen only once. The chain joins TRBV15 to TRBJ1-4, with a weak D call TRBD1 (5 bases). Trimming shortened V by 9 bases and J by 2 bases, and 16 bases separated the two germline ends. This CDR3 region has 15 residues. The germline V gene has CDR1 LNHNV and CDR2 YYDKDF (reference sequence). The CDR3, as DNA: TGTGCCACGGACCAGGGAGGGGTGACTAATGAAAAACTGTTTTTT. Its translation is CATDQGGVTNEKLFF.

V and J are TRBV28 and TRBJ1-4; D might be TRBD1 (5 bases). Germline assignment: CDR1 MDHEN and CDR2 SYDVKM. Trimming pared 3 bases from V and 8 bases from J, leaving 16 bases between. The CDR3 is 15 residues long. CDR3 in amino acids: CASSLPGQVGEKLFF. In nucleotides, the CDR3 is TGTGCCAGCAGTTTGCCTGGACAAGTAGGCGAAAAACTGTTTTTT.

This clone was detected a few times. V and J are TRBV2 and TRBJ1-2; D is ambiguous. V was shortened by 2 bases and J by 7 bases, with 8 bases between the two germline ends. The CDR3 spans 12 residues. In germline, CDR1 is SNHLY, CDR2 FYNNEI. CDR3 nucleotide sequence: TGTGCCAGCAGTGAATGGGGAGCTGGCTACACCTTC. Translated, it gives CASSEWGAGYTF.

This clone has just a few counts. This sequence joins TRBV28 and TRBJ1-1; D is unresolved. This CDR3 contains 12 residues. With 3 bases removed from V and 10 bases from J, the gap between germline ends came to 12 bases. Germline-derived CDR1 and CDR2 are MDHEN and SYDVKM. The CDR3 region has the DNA TGTGCCAGCAGTTTTGCCCGCCGGGGAGCTTTCTTT. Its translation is CASSFARRGAFF.

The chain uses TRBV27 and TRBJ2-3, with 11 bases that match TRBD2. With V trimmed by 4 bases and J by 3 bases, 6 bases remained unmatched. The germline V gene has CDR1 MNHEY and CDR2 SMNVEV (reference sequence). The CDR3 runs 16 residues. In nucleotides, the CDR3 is TGTGCCAGCAGTTCCTATAGCGGGGGGGAGACAGATACGCAGTATTTT. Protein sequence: CASSSYSGGETDTQYF.

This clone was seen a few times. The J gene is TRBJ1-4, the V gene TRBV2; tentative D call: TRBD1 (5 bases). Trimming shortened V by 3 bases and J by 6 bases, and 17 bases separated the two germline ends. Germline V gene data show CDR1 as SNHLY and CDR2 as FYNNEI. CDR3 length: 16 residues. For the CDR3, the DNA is TGTGCCAGCAGTGAGGTGGGACTCCAACCGGATGAAAAACTGTTTTTT. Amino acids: CASSEVGLQPDEKLFF. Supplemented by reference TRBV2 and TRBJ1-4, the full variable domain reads EPEVTQTPSHQVTQMGQEVILRCVPISNHLYFYWYRQILGQKVEFLVSFYNNEISEKSEIFDDQFSVERPDGSNFTLKIRSTKLEDSAMYFCASSEVGLQPDEKLFFGSGTQLSVL.

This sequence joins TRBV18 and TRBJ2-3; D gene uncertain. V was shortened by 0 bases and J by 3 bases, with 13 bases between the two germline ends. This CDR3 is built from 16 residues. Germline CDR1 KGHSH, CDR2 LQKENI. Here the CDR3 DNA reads TGTGCCAGCTCACCACCGGTTGGGCAGTCTACAGATACGCAGTATTTT. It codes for CASSPPVGQSTDTQYF. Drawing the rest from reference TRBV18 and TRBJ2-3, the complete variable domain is NAGVMQNPRHLVRRRGQEARLRCSPMKGHSHVYWYRQLPEEGLKFMVYLQKENIIDESGMPKERFSAEFPKEGPSILRIQQVVRGDSAAYFCASSPPVGQSTDTQYFGPGTRLTVL.

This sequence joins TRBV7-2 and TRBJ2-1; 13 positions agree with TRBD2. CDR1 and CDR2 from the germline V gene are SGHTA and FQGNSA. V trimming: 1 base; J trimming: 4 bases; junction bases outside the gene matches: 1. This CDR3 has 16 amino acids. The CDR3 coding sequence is TGTGCCAGCAGCTTAGAGGGACTAGCGGGGTACAATGAGCAGTTCTTC. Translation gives CASSLEGLAGYNEQFF.